This T cell receptor beta chain was observed in a study of blood T cell repertoires in COVID-19. Study summary: COVID-19 samples collected from the United States, Italy and Spain covered acute and convalescent phases. PBMCs, B-cell-depleted T cells, or T cells provided the cDNA or gDNA that made up the material.

Source study methods: The assay estimated nucleated cells by amplifying reference gene primers. Profiled with immunoSEQ multiplex PCR; TCRdb holds only in-frame clones, not every one. V, J and clone size derive from that table, while D and trimming were established from the DNA sequence. The data show more than 45,000 clones, with approximately 86% seen just once and roughly 15% held by the top ten. The CDR3 loop spans 14 amino acids. V dropped 4 bases and J dropped 1 base, with 8 bases sitting between them. Per the germline V gene, CDR1 is MNHEY and CDR2 is SMNVEV (reference sequence). The specimen was peripheral blood. The sequence came from a man in his 60s with active or convalescent COVID-19. The chain links TRBV27 to TRBJ1-5, with D possibly being TRBD1 (6 bases). The DNA for the CDR3 is TGTGCCAGCAGTTCAGGGGAGAGCAATCAGCCCCAGCATTTT. Amino acid sequence: CASSSGESNQPQHF.